The T cell receptor beta chain described here comes from a study of cytomegalovirus exposure and HLA in healthy donors. Whole-study findings and limits: Earlier results showed most TCR beta V segments being productive about 90% or about 30% of the time. A few chains tied to CMV proved CMV antigen-specific in vitro.

With regard to this clone: Its target is not known.

PCR employed 60 Vbeta and 13 Jbeta primers. Here immunoSEQ multiplex PCR was the method, and the copy in TCRdb shows in-frame clones only, minus some. The sample consists of about 38,000 clones, approximately 66% of them appearing once. Per the germline V gene, CDR1 is SGHRS and CDR2 is YFSETQ. CDR3 length: 14 amino acids. V was pared by 3 bases and J by 1 base, with 10 bases between. The specimen sequenced was PBMCs. The clonotype was recovered from a man in his forties or fifties in good health and CMV-seropositive. The rearrangement uses TRBV5-1 and TRBJ1-1; possible D gene TRBD1, 6 bases. The CDR3 is CASSSTGSNTEAFF. The CDR3 DNA follows: TGCGCCAGCAGCTCCACAGGGTCGAACACTGAAGCTTTCTTT.